This T cell receptor (beta chain) was sequenced in a study of T cell responses to AZD1222 COVID-19 vaccine. Comment on this clone: Its specificity is unknown.

Data came from immunoSEQ multiplex PCR; TCRdb stores just in-frame clones and leaves some out. The sample includes over 130,000 clones, approximately 90% of them seen just once. The CDR3 is 15 residues long. V lost 0 bases and J 8 bases, leaving 14 bases between the germline ends. Per germline, CDR1 LGHDT and CDR2 YNNKEL (reference sequence). Study findings and constraints: Increased Spike-specific TCR breadth and depth were observed after two AZD1222 doses. Seropositive at baseline were only a handful of AZD1222 recipients. Most donors were white British, females outnumbered males, and clonal diversity was possibly underestimated. Regions 160-218 and 743-854 held dominance among vaccine-associated CD4 TCRs, which spanned spike.

The material sequenced was peripheral blood, taken 28 days after the second AZD1222 dose. The rearrangement links TRBV3-1 (or the pseudogene TRBV3-2) to TRBJ1-5; tentatively, D is TRBD1 (6 bases). The sequence was collected from an adult who received the AZD1222 COVID-19 vaccine. Here the CDR3 reads CASSQDGQGKEPQHF. The CDR3 coding sequence is TGTGCCAGCAGCCAAGATGGTCAGGGGAAAGAGCCCCAGCATTTT.